These 14 T cell receptor beta chains came from one sample sequenced in a study of shared clonotypes between healthy human individuals. Sequencing was performed with immunoSEQ multiplex PCR; in TCRdb, only in-frame clones are kept and a portion is missing. The profile covers some 380,000 clones, with 90% to 98% appearing a single time and approximately 0.32% taken by the ten largest. The specimen sequenced was memory CD8+ T cells sorted from blood. Regarding subset: CD45RO+ cells pooled with CCR7-negative TemRA cells. The receptors stem from a man aged 25 to 40 in good health.

This clone was observed once. The chain couples TRBV5-1 to TRBJ1-4; 7 nucleotides line up with TRBD1. Germline CDR1 SGHRS, CDR2 YFSETQ. CDR3 length equals 14 residues. The junction had 5 bases not matched to a gene; V was cut back by 4 bases and J by 5 bases. The CDR3 here is CASSATGANEKLFF. CDR3 bases: TGCGCCAGCAGCGCTACAGGGGCCAATGAAAAACTGTTTTTT.

The J gene is TRBJ1-5, the V gene TRBV6-1, with TRBD1 matching over 7 bases. This CDR3 is 13 amino acids long. The V gene's germline CDR1 is MNHNS and CDR2 SASEGT. V lost 8 bases to trimming and J lost 3 bases; unmatched junction nucleotides: 4. CDR3 residues: CASHDRANQPQHF. The DNA for the CDR3 is TGTGCCAGCCACGACAGGGCCAATCAGCCCCAGCATTTT.

The rearrangement links TRBV6-5 to TRBJ2-7; 9 positions match TRBD2. Per germline, CDR1 MNHEY and CDR2 SVGAGI. CDR3 size: 14 residues. The V segment lost 6 bases and the J segment 3 bases; nucleotides outside the gene matches: 6. Here the CDR3 reads CASRKAGGRYEQYF. The CDR3 DNA follows: TGTGCCAGCAGAAAAGCGGGAGGCCGCTACGAGCAGTACTTC.

This chain uses TRBV19 with TRBJ2-5; 8 positions match TRBD2. The ends lost 4 bases at V and 1 base at J; junction bases unmatched: 8. CDR3 length: 16 amino acids. Looked up from germline, CDR1 is LNHDA and CDR2 is SQIVND (reference sequence). The CDR3 sequence is CASSKISGDPQETQYF. DNA for the CDR3: TGTGCCAGTAGTAAGATTAGCGGGGACCCCCAAGAGACCCAGTACTTC.

V and J are TRBV19 and TRBJ1-2; D unresolved. The germline V gene encodes CDR1 LNHDA and CDR2 SQIVND (reference sequence). Trimming removed 5 bases at V and 8 bases at J, with 15 bases between. This CDR3 comprises 13 residues. CDR3 coding DNA: TGTGCCAGTAGTCGTGGCTACCTCGAGGGCTACACCTTC. Amino acids: CASSRGYLEGYTF.

In its sample, this clone was seen a few times. Other nucleotide sequences in the sample specify the same CDR3. The V gene is TRBV4-2, the J gene TRBJ1-2; D not resolved. Trimming left V 1 base short and J 2 bases short, with 2 bases between. The CDR3 runs 12 residues. Germline-derived CDR1 and CDR2 are LGHNA and YNFKEQ. CDR3 region: CASSQGNYGYTF. In DNA form, the CDR3 reads TGTGCCAGCAGCCAAGGGAACTATGGCTACACCTTC.

The V and J genes are TRBV19 and TRBJ1-2; D is perhaps TRBD1 (5 bases). The CDR3 is 15 amino acids. V was clipped by 2 bases and J by 4 bases, with 14 bases between them. In germline, CDR1 is LNHDA, CDR2 SQIVND (reference sequence). The CDR3 bases are TGTGCCAGTAGTATAACTCCCGGGGCAAGCTATGGCTACACCTTC. Its protein is CASSITPGASYGYTF.

V is TRBV5-1 and J is TRBJ2-7, with TRBD2 identical over 10 bases. CDR3 length: 19 amino acids. Per the germline V gene, CDR1 is SGHRS and CDR2 is YFSETQ. With V trimmed by 0 bases and J by 3 bases, 15 bases remained unmatched. The CDR3 nucleotides read TGCGCCAGCAGCTTGGTGGGTGCCCGGTCGCCTAGCGGGAGCTACGAGCAGTACTTC. This codes for CASSLVGARSPSGSYEQYF.

This chain joins TRBV4-1 and TRBJ1-3, with TRBD1 identical over 7 bases. The CDR3 spans 16 residues. Germline values: CDR1 MGHRA, CDR2 YSYEKL. The V gene end was trimmed by 0 bases and the J gene end by 4 bases; junction bases not matched to a gene: 6. CDR3 loop: CASSQDVMDRGNTIYF. CDR3 bases: TGCGCCAGCAGCCAAGATGTAATGGACAGGGGAAACACCATATATTTT.

The chain joins TRBV2 to TRBJ2-1; weak D call: TRBD1 (7 bases). This CDR3 is built from 14 residues. V was cut by 5 bases and J by 8 bases, with 16 bases left in between. Germline V CDR1 and CDR2: SNHLY, FYNNEI. CDR3 sequence: CASSRDREAYEQFF. DNA of the CDR3: TGTGCCAGCAGTCGAGACAGGGAGGCATATGAGCAGTTCTTC.

V usage is TRBV15 and J usage is TRBJ2-3; D perhaps matches TRBD1 (5 bases). Germline values: CDR1 LNHNV, CDR2 YYDKDF (reference sequence). This CDR3 comprises 14 residues. The ends were cut back, 1 base at V and 5 bases at J, with 10 bases in the middle. This CDR3 is CATSRVTGLDTQYF. CDR3 sequence (DNA): TGTGCCACCAGCAGAGTAACAGGCCTAGATACGCAGTATTTT.

This clone was counted between two and nine times. The chain uses TRBV28 and TRBJ1-5; the D gene is possibly TRBD1 (6 bases). This CDR3 is built from 12 residues. Trimming took 4 bases from V and 5 from J, leaving 6 bases between them. CDR1 MDHEN and CDR2 SYDVKM come from the germline V gene. CDR3 in DNA: TGTGCCAGCAGTTCAGGGGATCAGCCCCAGCATTTT. Translated, it gives CASSSGDQPQHF. Full variable domain (remainder filled in from reference TRBV28 and TRBJ1-5): DVKVTQSSRYLVKRTGEKVFLECVQDMDHENMFWYRQDPGLGLRLIYFSYDVKMKEKGDIPEGYSVSREKKERFSLILESASTNQTSMYLCASSSGDQPQHFGDGTRLSIL.

The gene calls are TRBV15 and TRBJ2-4, with D perhaps TRBD2 (6 bases). The CDR3 runs to 17 residues. The germline V and J ends were trimmed by 0 bases and 1 base, with 13 bases remaining between them. Germline loops: CDR1 LNHNV, CDR2 YYDKDF (reference sequence). The chain's CDR3 is CATSRDQLGGAKNIQYF. In nucleotides, the CDR3 is TGTGCCACCAGCAGAGATCAGTTAGGAGGGGCCAAAAACATTCAGTACTTC. The full variable domain, in which reference TRBV15 and TRBJ2-4 provide the parts outside the CDR3, is DAMVIQNPRYQVTQFGKPVTLSCSQTLNHNVMYWYQQKSSQAPKLLFHYYDKDFNNEADTPDNFQSRRPNTSFCFLDIRSPGLGDTAMYLCATSRDQLGGAKNIQYFGAGTRLSVL.

For this clone: Other DNA variants within this sample encode the same CDR3. The J gene is TRBJ2-7, the V gene TRBV2; 11 bases align to TRBD2. Germline-derived CDR1 and CDR2 are SNHLY and FYNNEI. Losses at the gene ends were 5 bases for V and 2 bases for J; bases not matched to a gene: 2. The CDR3 spans 14 residues. CDR3 amino acids: CASSRLAGTYEQYF. Written as DNA, the CDR3 is TGTGCCAGCAGTAGACTAGCGGGGACCTACGAGCAGTACTTC.